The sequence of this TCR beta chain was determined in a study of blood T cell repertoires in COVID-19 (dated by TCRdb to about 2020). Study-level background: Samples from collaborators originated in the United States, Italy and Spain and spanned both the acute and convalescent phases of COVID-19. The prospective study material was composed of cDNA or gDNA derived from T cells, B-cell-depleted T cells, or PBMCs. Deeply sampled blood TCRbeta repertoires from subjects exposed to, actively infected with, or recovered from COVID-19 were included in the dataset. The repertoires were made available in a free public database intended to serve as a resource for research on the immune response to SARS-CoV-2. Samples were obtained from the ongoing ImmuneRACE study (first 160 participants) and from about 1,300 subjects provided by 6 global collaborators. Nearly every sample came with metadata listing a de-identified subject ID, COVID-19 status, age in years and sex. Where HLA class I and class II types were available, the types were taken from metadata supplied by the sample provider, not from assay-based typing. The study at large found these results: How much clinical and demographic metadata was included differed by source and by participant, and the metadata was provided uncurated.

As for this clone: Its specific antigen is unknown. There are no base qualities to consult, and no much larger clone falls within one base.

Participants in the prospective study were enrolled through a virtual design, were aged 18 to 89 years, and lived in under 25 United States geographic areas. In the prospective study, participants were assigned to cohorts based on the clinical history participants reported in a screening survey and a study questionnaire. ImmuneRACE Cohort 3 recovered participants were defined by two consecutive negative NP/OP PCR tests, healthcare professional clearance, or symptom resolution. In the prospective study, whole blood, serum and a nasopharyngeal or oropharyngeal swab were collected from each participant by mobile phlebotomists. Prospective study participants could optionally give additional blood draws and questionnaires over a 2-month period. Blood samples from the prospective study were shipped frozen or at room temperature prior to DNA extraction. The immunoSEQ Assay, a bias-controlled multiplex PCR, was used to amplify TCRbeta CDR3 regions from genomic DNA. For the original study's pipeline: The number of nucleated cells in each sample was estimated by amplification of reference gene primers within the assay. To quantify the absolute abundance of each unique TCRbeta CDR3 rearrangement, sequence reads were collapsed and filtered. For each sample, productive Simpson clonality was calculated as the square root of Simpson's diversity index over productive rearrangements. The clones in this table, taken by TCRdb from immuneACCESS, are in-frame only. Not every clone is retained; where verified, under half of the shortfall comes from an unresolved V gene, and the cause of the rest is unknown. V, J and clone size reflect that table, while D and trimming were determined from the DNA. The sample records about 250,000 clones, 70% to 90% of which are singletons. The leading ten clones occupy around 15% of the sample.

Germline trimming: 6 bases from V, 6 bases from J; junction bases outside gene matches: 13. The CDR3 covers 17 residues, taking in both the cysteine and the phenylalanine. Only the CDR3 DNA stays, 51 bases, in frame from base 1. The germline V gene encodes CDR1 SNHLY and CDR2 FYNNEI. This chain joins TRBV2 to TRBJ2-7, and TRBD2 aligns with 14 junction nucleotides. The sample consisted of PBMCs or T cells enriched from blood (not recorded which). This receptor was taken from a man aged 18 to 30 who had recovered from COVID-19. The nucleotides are TGTGCCAGCAGCCAGGGACTAGCGGGAGCCCGTACGTCCGAGCAGTACTTC. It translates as CASSQGLAGARTSEQYF. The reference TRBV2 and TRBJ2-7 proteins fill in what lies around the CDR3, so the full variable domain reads EPEVTQTPSHQVTQMGQEVILRCVPISNHLYFYWYRQILGQKVEFLVSFYNNEISEKSEIFDDQFSVERPDGSNFTLKIRSTKLEDSAMYFCASSQGLAGARTSEQYFGPGTRLTVT.